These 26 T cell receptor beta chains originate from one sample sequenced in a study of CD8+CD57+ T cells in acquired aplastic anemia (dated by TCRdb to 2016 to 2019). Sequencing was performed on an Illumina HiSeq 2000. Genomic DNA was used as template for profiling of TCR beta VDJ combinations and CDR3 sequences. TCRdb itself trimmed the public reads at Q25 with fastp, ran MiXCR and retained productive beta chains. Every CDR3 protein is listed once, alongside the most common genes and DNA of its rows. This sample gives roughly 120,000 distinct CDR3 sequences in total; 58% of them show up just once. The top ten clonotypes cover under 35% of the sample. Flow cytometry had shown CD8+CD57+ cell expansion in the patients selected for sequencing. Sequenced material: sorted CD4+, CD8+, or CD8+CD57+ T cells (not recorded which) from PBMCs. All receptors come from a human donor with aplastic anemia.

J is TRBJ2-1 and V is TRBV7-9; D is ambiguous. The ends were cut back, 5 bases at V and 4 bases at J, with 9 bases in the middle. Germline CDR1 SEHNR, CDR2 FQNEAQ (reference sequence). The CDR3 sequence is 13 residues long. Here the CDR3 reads CASSLENYNEQFF. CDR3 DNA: TGTGCCAGCAGCCTGGAGAATTACAATGAGCAGTTCTTC.

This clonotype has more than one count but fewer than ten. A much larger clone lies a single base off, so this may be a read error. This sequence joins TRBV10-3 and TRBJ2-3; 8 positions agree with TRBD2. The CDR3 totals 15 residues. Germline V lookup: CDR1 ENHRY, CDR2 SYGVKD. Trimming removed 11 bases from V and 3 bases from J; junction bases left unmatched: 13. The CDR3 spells CAASVSGGRTDTQYF. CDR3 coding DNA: TGTGCCGCCTCCGTGAGCGGGGGCAGGACAGATACGCAGTATTTT.

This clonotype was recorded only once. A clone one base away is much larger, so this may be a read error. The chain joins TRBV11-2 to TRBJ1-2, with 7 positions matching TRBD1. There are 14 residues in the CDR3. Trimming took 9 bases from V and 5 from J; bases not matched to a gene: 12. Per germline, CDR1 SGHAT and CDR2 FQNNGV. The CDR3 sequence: CARSPGGQKYGYTF. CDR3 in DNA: TGTGCCAGAAGCCCCGGGGGACAGAAGTATGGCTACACCTTC.

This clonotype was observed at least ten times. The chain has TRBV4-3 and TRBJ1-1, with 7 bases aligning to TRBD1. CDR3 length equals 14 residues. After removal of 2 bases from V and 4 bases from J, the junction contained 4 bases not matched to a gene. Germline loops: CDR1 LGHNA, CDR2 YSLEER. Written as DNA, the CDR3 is TGCGCCAGCAGCCAATACGGGACAGCCACTGAAGCTTTCTTT. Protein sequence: CASSQYGTATEAFF.

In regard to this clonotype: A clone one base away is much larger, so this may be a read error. In nucleotides, the CDR3 is TGTGCCAGCAGGGGCATCAGATCTGGAATCACCATATATTTT. Its translation: CASRGIRSGITIYF. V usage is TRBV12-3 or TRBV12-4 and J usage is TRBJ1-3; D gene uncertain. The CDR3 runs 14 residues.

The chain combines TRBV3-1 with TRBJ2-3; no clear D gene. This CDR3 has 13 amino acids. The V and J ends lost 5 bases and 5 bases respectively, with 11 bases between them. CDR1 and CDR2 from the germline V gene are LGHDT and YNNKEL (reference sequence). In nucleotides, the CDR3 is TGTGCCAGCAGCTTTCCTCCTTTAGATACGCAGTATTTT. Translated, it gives CASSFPPLDTQYF.

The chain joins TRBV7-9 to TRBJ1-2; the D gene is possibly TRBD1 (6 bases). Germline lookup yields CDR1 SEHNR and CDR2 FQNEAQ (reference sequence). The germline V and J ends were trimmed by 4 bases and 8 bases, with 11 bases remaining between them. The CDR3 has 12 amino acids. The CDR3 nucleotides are TGTGCCAGCAGCTCCCAGGGGCAGGGCTACACCTTC. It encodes CASSSQGQGYTF.

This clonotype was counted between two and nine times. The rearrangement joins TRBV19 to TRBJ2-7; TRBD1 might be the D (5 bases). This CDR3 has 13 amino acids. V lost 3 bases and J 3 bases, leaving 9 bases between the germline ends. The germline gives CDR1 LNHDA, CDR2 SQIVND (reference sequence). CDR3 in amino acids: CASSILRGYEQYF. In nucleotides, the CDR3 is TGTGCCAGTAGTATTCTAAGGGGCTACGAGCAGTACTTC. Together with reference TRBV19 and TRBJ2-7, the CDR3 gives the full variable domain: DGGITQSPKYLFRKEGQNVTLSCEQNLNHDAMYWYRQDPGQGLRLIYYSQIVNDFQKGDIAEGYSVSREKKESFPLTVTSAQKNPTAFYLCASSILRGYEQYFGPGTRLTVT.

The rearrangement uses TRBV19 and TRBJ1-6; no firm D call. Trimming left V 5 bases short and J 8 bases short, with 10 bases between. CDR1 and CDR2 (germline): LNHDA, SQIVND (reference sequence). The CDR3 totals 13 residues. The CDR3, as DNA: TGTGCCAGTAGTCCCTTCGTCGATTCACCCCTCCACTTT. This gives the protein CASSPFVDSPLHF.

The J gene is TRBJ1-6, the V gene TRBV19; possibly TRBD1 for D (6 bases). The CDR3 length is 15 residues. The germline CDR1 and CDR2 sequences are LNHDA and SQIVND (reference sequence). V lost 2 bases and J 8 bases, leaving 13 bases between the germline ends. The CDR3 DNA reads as TGTGCCAGTAGTATACCGGGGGGCCGGGATTCACCCCTCCACTTT. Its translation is CASSIPGGRDSPLHF. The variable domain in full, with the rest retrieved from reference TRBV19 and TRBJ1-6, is DGGITQSPKYLFRKEGQNVTLSCEQNLNHDAMYWYRQDPGQGLRLIYYSQIVNDFQKGDIAEGYSVSREKKESFPLTVTSAQKNPTAFYLCASSIPGGRDSPLHFGNGTRLTVT.

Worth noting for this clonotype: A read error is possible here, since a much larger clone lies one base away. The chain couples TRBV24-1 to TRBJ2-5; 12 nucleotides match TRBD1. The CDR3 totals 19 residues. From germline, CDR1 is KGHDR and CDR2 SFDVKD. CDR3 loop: CATGDFTGTGGTTQETQYF. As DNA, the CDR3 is TGTGCCACCGGTGATTTCACCGGGACAGGGGGCACGACGCAAGAGACCCAGTACTTC.

The CDR3 DNA follows: TGTGCCACCAGCAGAGATTTCTCGACAGGGAAGTACGAGCAGTACTTC. This encodes CATSRDFSTGKYEQYF. V gene TRBV15 combines with J gene TRBJ2-7, with 7 bases matching TRBD1. There are 16 residues in the CDR3. The germline gives CDR1 LNHNV, CDR2 YYDKDF (reference sequence). Trimming took 0 bases from V and 4 from J; bases not matched to a gene: 9.

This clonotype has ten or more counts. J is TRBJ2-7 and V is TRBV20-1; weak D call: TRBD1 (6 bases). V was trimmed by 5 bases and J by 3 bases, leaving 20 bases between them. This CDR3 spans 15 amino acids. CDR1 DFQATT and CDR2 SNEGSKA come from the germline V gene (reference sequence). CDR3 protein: CSASQGRDKIYEQYF. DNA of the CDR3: TGCAGTGCTTCCCAGGGCCGGGACAAAATCTACGAGCAGTACTTC.

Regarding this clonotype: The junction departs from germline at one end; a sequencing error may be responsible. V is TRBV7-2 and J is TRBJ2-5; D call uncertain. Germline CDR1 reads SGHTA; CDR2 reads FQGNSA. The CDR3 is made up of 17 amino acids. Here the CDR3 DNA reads TGCGCCAGCAGCTTGGTTTCCGCAGGTCGGCCCCAAGAGACCCAGTACTTC. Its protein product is CASSLVSAGRPQETQYF.

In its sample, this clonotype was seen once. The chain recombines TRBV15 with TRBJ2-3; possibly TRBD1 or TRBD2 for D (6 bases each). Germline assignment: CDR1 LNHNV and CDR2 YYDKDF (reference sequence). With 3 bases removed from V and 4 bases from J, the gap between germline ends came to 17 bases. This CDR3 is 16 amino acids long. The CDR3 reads CATSSPGASRPDTQYF. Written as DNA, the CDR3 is TGTGCCACCAGCAGCCCGGGGGCCTCTCGGCCAGATACGCAGTATTTT.

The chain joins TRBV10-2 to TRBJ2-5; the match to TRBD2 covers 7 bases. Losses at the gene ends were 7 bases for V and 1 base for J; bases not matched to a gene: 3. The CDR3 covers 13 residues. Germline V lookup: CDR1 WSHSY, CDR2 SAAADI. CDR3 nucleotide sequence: TGCGCCAGCACTGGACTAGTCCAAGAGACCCAGTACTTC. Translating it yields CASTGLVQETQYF.

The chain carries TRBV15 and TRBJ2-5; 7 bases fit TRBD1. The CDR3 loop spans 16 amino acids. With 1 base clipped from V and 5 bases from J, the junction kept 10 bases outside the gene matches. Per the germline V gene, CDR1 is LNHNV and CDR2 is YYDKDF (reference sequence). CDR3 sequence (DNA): TGTGCCACCAGCAGAGGAGGGACAGTCGGCGGCGAGACCCAGTACTTC. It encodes CATSRGGTVGGETQYF.

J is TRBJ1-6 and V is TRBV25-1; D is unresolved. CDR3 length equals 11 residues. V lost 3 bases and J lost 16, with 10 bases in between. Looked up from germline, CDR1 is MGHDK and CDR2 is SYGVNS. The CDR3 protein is CASSESTSLHF. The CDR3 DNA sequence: TGTGCCAGCAGTGAGTCAACGTCTCTCCACTTT.

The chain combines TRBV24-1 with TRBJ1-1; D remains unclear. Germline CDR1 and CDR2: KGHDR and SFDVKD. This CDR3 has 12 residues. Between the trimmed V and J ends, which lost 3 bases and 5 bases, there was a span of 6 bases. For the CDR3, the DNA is TGTGCCACCAGTGATGGGCAGACTGAAGCTTTCTTT. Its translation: CATSDGQTEAFF.

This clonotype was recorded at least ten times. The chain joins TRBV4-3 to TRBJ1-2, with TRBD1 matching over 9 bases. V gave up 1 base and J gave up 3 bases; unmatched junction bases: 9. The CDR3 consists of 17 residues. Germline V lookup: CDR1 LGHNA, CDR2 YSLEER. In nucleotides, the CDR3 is TGCGCCAGCAGCCAAGGTCATGGGGGGGACAGGGACTATGGCTACACCTTC. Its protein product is CASSQGHGGDRDYGYTF.

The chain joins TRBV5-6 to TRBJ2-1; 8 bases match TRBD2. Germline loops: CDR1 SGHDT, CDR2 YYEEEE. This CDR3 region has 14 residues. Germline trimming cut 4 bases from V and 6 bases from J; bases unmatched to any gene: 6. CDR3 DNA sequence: TGTGCCAGCAGCGGAACTAGCGGACTCAATGAGCAGTTCTTC. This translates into CASSGTSGLNEQFF. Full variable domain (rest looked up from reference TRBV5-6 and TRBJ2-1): DAGVTQSPTHLIKTRGQQVTLRCSPKSGHDTVSWYQQALGQGPQFIFQYYEEEERQRGNFPDRFSGHQFPNYSSELNVNALLLGDSALYLCASSGTSGLNEQFFGPGTRLTVL.

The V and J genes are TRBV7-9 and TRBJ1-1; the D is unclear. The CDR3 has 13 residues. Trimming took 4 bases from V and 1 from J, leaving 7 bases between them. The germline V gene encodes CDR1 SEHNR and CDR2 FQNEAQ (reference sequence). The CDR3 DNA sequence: TGTGCCAGCAGCTCCCGCCAGAACACTGAAGCTTTCTTT. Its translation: CASSSRQNTEAFF.

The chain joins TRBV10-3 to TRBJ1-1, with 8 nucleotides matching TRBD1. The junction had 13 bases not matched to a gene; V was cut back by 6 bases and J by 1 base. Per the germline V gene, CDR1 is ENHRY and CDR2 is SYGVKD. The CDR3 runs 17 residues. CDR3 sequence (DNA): TGTGCCATCAGGGGAGCCGGGACAGGAGGGCCGAACACTGAAGCTTTCTTT. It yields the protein CAIRGAGTGGPNTEAFF.

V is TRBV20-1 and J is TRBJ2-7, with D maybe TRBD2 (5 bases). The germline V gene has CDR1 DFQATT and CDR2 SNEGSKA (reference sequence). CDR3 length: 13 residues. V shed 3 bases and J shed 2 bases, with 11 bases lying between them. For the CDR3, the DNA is TGCAGTGCTAGGAGGGAGTCCACCTACGAGCAGTACTTC. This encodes CSARRESTYEQYF.

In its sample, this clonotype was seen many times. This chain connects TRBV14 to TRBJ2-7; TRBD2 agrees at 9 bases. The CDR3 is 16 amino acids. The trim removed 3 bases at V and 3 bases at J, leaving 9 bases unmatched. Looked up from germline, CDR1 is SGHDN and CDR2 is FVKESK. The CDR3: CASSHPGLASRYEQYF. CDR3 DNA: TGTGCCAGCAGCCACCCAGGACTAGCGAGTCGCTACGAGCAGTACTTC.

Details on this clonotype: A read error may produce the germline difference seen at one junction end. The CDR3 nucleotides are TGTGCCACCAGCAGGGAGGGACAGGGGGACACTAAAGCTTTCTTT. This translates into CATSREGQGDTKAFF. The rearrangement uses TRBV15 and TRBJ1-1, with 11 nucleotides matching TRBD1. The germline gives CDR1 LNHNV, CDR2 YYDKDF (reference sequence). This CDR3 is built from 15 residues.